This T cell receptor beta chain was recovered during a study of cytomegalovirus exposure and HLA in healthy donors. The PCR ran on 60 Vbeta and 13 Jbeta primers. Repertoires were generated with immunoSEQ multiplex PCR, while TCRdb's copy carries only in-frame clones and drops some. The profile shows 150,000 to 200,000 clones, about four fifths of them singletons. V was cut by 5 bases and J by 4 bases, with 9 bases left in between. The CDR3 consists of 13 residues. Germline V gives CDR1 LNHDA, CDR2 SQIVND (reference sequence). The TCR comes from a boy between 5 and 17 years old in good health and CMV-seronegative. V is TRBV19 and J is TRBJ1-5, with a tentative D call TRBD1 (5 bases). Sequencing input: PBMCs. CDR3 residues: CASSRQRNQPQHF. The CDR3 region has the DNA TGTGCCAGTAGTCGACAGCGAAATCAGCCCCAGCATTTT.